This T cell receptor beta chain was identified during a study of OX40 agonist ivuxolimab in advanced cancers. About the research overall: Those treated in dose escalation had hepatocellular carcinoma, melanoma, renal cell cancer or head and neck cancer.

V was cut by 5 bases and J by 7 bases, with 17 bases left in between. CDR1 is MNHEY and CDR2 is SVGAGI in the germline V gene. The CDR3 has 15 amino acids. The table came from immunoSEQ multiplex PCR; TCRdb's copy has only in-frame clones and leaves some out. The sample has tens of thousands of clones, over 65% seen once; the top ten hold about 2.7%. The material was CD4+ or CD8+ T cells sorted from blood, obtained in a trial of the OX40 agonist ivuxolimab. This sequence was found in an adult with an advanced solid tumor such as melanoma, head and neck, liver or kidney cancer. The V call is TRBV6-5, the J call TRBJ1-4, with TRBD1 as a possible D gene (6 bases). CDR3 in amino acids: CASSMAGGWGEKLFF. The CDR3 DNA sequence: TGTGCCAGCAGTATGGCGGGGGGCTGGGGTGAAAAACTGTTTTTT.